The T cell receptor (beta chain) under discussion was sequenced for a study of blood T cell repertoires in COVID-19. At the level of the study: In each case, the material was cDNA or gDNA derived from T cells, B-cell-depleted T cells, or PBMCs.

Per the study methods: Amplification of reference gene primers was used by the study to estimate nucleated cell counts. The protocol was immunoSEQ multiplex PCR, while the TCRdb copy is restricted to in-frame clones and leaves out a portion. The V and J calls and the clone size are those of that table, but D and trimming were determined from the DNA. The repertoire includes about 140,000 clones, approximately 86% of them detected once, and approximately 1.4% sits in the top ten. Germline V gene data show CDR1 as SGDLS and CDR2 as YYNGEE. The CDR3 is 15 amino acids. V lost 3 bases and J lost 6, with 17 bases in between.

This clonotype was sampled from a woman in her sixties with acute or convalescent COVID-19. V and J are TRBV9 and TRBJ2-3; TRBD1 might be the D (5 bases). The sequenced material came from peripheral blood. CDR3 sequence reads: CASSAQGLGWDTQYF. CDR3 DNA: TGTGCCAGCAGCGCCCAGGGCCTGGGGTGGGATACGCAGTATTTT.